The 4 T cell receptor beta chains presented below share a single source sample, sequenced in a study of cytotoxic CD8 clonotypes in ibrutinib-treated CLL. The protocol was immunoSEQ multiplex PCR, while the TCRdb copy is restricted to in-frame clones and leaves out a portion. The repertoire consists of about 300,000 clones, with more than 70% occurring once and the leading ten covering 5.6%. Sequencing used PBMCs, obtained at disease progression, from a patient treated with ibrutinib. The receptors stem from a human donor with chronic lymphocytic leukemia.

CDR3 coding DNA: TGCAGCGCTGACTTAGGCGGAGAGACCCAGTACTTC. As protein: CSADLGGETQYF. This sequence joins TRBV29-1 and TRBJ2-5, with D unclear. Trimming shortened V by 7 bases and J by 4 bases, and 13 bases separated the two germline ends. The CDR3 sequence is 12 residues long. CDR1 and CDR2 from the germline V gene are SQVTM and ANQGSEA.

The V and J genes are TRBV11-2 and TRBJ2-1; D uncertain. This CDR3 has 14 amino acids. Germline lookup yields CDR1 SGHAT and CDR2 FQNNGV. Trimming took 5 bases from V and 5 from J, leaving 13 bases between them. The CDR3 bases are TGTGCCAGCAGCCCTCTTAGGTGGCACAATGAGCAGTTCTTC. Protein: CASSPLRWHNEQFF.

The V call is TRBV28, the J call TRBJ2-5; TRBD1 or TRBD2 may be the D gene (5 bases each). Germline CDR1 is MDHEN and CDR2 is SYDVKM. This CDR3 has 15 residues. The V end was cut by 6 bases, the J end by 3 bases, with 17 bases between. The CDR3 sequence is CASRPAGTQKETQYF. CDR3 nucleotide sequence: TGTGCCAGCAGACCGGCTGGGACCCAAAAAGAGACCCAGTACTTC. Full variable domain (missing parts from reference TRBV28 and TRBJ2-5): DVKVTQSSRYLVKRTGEKVFLECVQDMDHENMFWYRQDPGLGLRLIYFSYDVKMKEKGDIPEGYSVSREKKERFSLILESASTNQTSMYLCASRPAGTQKETQYFGPGTRLLVL.

The chain uses TRBV4-1 and TRBJ1-2, with D unclear. CDR1 MGHRA and CDR2 YSYEKL come from the germline V gene. CDR3 length: 14 amino acids. V was pared by 1 base and J by 4 bases, with 10 bases between. The CDR3 protein is CASSQVEGSYGYTF. Written as DNA, the CDR3 is TGCGCCAGCAGCCAAGTCGAGGGTTCCTATGGCTACACCTTC.